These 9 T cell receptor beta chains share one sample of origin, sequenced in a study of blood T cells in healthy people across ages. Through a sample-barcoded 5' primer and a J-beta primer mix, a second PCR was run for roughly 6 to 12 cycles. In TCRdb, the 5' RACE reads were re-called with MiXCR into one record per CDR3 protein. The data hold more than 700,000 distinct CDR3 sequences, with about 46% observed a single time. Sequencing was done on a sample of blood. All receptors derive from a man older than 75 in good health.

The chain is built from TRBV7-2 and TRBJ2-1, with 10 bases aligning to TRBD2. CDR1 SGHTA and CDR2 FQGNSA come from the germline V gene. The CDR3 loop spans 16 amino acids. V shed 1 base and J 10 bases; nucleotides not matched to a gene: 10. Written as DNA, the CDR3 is TGTGCCAGCAGCTTAGAAGGAACTAGCGGGACGTGGGAGCAGTTCTTC. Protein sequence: CASSLEGTSGTWEQFF.

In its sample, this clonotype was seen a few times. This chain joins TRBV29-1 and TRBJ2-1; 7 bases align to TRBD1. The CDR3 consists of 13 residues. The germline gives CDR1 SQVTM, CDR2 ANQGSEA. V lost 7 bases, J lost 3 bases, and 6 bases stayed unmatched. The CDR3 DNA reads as TGCAGCGCCCGACAGGGCGGCTACAATGAGCAGTTCTTC. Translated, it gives CSARQGGYNEQFF.

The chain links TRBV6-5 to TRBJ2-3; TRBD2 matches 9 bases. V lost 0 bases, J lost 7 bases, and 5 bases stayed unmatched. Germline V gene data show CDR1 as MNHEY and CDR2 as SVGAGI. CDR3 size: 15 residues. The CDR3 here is CASSYSVAGEYTQYF. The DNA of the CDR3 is TGTGCCAGCAGTTACTCGGTAGCGGGAGAATATACGCAGTATTTT.

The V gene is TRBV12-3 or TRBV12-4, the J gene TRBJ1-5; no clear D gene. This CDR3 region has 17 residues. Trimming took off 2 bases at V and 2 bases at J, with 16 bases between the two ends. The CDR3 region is CASSLHFDPKGNQPQHF. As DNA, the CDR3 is TGTGCCAGCAGTTTACACTTTGACCCCAAGGGCAATCAGCCCCAGCATTTT.

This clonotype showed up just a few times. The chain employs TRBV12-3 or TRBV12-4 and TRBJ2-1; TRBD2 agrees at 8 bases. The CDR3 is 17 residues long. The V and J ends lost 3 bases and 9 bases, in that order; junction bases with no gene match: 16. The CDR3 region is CASSFPVSGGPQGEQFF. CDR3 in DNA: TGTGCCAGCAGTTTCCCCGTTTCGGGAGGGCCCCAGGGTGAGCAGTTCTTC.

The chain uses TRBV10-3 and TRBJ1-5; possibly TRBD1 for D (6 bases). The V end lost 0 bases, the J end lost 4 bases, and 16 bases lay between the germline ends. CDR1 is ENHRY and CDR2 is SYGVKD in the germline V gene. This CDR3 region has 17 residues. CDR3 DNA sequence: TGTGCCATCAGTGAGTCGAGTTTGGGCAGGGGTAATCAGCCCCAGCATTTT. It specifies CAISESSLGRGNQPQHF.

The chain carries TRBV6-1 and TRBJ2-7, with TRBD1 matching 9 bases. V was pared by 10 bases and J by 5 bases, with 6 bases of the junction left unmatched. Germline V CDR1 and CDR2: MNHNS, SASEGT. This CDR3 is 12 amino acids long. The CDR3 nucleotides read TGTGCCATAGGACAGGGGAAGAACGAGCAGTACTTC. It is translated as CAIGQGKNEQYF.

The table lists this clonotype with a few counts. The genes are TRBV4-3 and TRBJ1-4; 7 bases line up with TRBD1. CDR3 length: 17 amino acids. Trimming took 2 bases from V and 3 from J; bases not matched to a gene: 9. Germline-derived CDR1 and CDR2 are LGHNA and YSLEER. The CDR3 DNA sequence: TGCGCCAGCAGCCAAAACTTCGGACAGGACGCTAATGAAAAACTGTTTTTT. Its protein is CASSQNFGQDANEKLFF.

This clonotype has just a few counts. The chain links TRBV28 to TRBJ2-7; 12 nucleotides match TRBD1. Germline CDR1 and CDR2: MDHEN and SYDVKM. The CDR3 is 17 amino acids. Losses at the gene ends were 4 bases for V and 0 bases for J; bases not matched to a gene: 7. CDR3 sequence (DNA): TGTGCCAGCAGTTCTACGCTGGGACAGGGGGCCTCCTACGAGCAGTACTTC. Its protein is CASSSTLGQGASYEQYF.